This is a list of T cell receptor beta chains from one sample in a study of T-cell memory formation after mild COVID-19. TCRdb fed the 5' RACE reads into MiXCR, producing one record per CDR3 protein. The profile shows under 300,000 distinct CDR3 sequences, roughly 10% of them singletons. Material for sequencing was PBMCs or a T cell subset sorted from them (not recorded which). The receptors shown here come from a man between 18 and 35 years old who had mild COVID-19 (a few samples of this study predate the infection). Cell type and time point are not known. CDR3s include the opening cysteine and the closing phenylalanine or tryptophan.

V gene	CDR3 protein
TRBV7-2	CASSSISGAYNEQFF
TRBV19	CASSIPGRVTGELFF
TRBV12-3/TRBV12-4	CASRGSGGDDEQFF
TRBV19	CASTTIHVGGVTEAFF
TRBV6-2/TRBV6-3	CASSYFVGGPSNQPQHF
TRBV27	CASLGQDTGELFF
TRBV10-3	CAIQAGGPIEQFF
TRBV27	CASSSGSHYGYTF
TRBV20-1	CSAEGGVSRTGELFF
TRBV5-1	CASSLRTSGGETQYF
TRBV29-1	CSVAGGETGELFF
TRBV27	CASSPLLSNKPQHF
TRBV7-2	CASSNQAGAITDTQYF